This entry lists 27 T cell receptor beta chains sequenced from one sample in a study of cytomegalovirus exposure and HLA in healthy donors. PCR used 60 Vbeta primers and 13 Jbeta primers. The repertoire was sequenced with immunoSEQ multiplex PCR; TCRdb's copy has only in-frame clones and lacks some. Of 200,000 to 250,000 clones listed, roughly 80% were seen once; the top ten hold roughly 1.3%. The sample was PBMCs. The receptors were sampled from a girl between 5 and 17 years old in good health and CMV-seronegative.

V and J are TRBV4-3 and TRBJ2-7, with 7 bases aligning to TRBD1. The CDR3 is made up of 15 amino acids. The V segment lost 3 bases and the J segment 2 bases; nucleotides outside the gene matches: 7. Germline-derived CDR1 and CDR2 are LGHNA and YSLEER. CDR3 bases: TGCGCCAGCAGCCAGGAACAGGGGACGGCCTACGAGCAGTACTTC. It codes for CASSQEQGTAYEQYF.

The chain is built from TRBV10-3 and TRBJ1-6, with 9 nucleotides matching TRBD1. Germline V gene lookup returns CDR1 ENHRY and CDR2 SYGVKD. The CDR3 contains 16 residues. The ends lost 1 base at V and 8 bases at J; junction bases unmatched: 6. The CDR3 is CAISEYRQGDDSPLHF. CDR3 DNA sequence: TGTGCCATCAGTGAGTACCGACAGGGGGATGATTCACCCCTCCACTTT.

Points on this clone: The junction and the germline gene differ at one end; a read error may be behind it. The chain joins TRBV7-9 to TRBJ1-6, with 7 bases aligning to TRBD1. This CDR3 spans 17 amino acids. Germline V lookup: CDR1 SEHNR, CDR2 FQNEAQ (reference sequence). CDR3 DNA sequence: TGTTCCAGCAGCTTACCCTACCCGACAGGGACCAATTCACCCCTCCACTTT. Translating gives CSSSLPYPTGTNSPLHF.

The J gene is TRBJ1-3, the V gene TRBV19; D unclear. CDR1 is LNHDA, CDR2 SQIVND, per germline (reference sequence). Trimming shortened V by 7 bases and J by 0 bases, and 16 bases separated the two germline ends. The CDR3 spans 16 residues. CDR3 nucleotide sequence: TGTGCCAGTACGGAGGTTGGCAGTCTCTCTGGAAACACCATATATTTT. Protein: CASTEVGSLSGNTIYF.

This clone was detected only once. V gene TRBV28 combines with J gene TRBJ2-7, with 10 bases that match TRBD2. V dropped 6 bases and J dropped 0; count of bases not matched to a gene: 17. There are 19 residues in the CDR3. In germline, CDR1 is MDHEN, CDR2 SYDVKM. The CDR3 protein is CASRPPSQLAGLFSYEQYF. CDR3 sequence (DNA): TGTGCCAGCAGGCCCCCCAGCCAACTAGCGGGACTGTTCTCCTACGAGCAGTACTTC.

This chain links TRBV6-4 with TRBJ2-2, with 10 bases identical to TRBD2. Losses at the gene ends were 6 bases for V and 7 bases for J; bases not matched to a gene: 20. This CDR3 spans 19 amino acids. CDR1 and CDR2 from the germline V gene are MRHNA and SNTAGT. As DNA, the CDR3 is TGTGCCAGCAGACCCTTCTCAGCGGGGGGGCCTTCTTACAGCGGGGAGCTGTTTTTT. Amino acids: CASRPFSAGGPSYSGELFF.

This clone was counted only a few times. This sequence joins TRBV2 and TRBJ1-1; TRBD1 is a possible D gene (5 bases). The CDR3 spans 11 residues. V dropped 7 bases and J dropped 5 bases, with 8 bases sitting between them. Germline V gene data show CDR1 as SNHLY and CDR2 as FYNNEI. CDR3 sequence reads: CASNPGTEAFF. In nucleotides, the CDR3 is TGTGCCAGCAACCCAGGGACTGAAGCTTTCTTT.

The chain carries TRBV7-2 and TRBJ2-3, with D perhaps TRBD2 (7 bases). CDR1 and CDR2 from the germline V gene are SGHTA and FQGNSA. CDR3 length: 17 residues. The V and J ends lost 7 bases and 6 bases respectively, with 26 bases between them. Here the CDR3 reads CASTRTMGGLGGDTQYF. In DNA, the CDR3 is TGTGCCAGCACCCGTACAATGGGGGGGCTGGGGGGGGATACGCAGTATTTT.

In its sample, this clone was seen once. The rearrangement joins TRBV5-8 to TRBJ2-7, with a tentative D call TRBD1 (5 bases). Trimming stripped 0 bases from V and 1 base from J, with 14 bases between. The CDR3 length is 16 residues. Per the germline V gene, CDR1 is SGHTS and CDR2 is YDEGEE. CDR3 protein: CASSLVYRQGSYEQYF. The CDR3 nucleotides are TGTGCCAGCAGCTTGGTATACCGGCAGGGATCCTACGAGCAGTACTTC.

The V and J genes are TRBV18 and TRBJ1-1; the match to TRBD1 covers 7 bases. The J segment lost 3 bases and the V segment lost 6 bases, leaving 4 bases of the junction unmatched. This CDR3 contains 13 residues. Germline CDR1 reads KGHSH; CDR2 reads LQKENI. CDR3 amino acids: CASSLGQDTEAFF. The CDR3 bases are TGTGCCAGCTCGCTTGGACAGGACACTGAAGCTTTCTTT.

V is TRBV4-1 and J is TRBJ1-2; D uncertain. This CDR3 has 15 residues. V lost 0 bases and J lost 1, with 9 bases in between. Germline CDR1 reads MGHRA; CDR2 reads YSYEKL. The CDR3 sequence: CASSQEPGFNYGYTF. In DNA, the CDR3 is TGCGCCAGCAGCCAAGAACCAGGCTTTAACTATGGCTACACCTTC.

The CDR3 DNA follows: TGTGCCAGCAGTGGCAGCGGATCAGATACGCAGTATTTT. Its protein product is CASSGSGSDTQYF. The genes are TRBV27 and TRBJ2-3; tentative D call: TRBD2 (5 bases). CDR3 length: 13 amino acids. V gave up 5 bases and J gave up 4 bases, with 10 bases separating them. CDR1 is MNHEY, CDR2 SMNVEV, per germline (reference sequence).

CDR3 in DNA: TGTGCCAGCAGCTCCTCCGGGACAGGTGACTCCTACGAGCAGTACTTC. Protein sequence: CASSSSGTGDSYEQYF. V is TRBV7-2 and J is TRBJ2-7, with 8 bases matching TRBD1. V was clipped by 4 bases and J by 0 bases; unmatched bases: 8. The germline V gene has CDR1 SGHTA and CDR2 FQGNSA. The CDR3 length is 16 residues.

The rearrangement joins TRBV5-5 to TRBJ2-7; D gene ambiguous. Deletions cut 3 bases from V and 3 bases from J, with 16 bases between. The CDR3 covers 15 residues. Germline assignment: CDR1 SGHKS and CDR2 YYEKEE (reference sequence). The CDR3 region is CASSYDNTEYYEQYF. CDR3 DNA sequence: TGTGCCAGCAGCTATGACAATACTGAATACTACGAGCAGTACTTC.

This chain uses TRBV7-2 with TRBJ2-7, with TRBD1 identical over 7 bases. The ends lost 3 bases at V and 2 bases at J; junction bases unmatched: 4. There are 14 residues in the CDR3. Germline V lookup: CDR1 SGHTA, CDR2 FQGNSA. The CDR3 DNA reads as TGTGCCAGCAGCTTCCAACAGGGGACCTACGAGCAGTACTTC. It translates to CASSFQQGTYEQYF.

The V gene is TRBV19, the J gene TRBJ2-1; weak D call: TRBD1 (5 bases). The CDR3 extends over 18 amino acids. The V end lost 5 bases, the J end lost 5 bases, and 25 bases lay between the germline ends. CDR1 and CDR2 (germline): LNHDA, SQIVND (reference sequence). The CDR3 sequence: CASSRRVGPEGSNNEQFF. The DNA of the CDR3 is TGTGCCAGTAGTCGAAGGGTGGGGCCCGAAGGATCTAACAATGAGCAGTTCTTC.

Written as DNA, the CDR3 is TGTGCCAGCAGTCCCCTAACGGGAGGGCGGAATGAGCAGTTCTTC. Translating it yields CASSPLTGGRNEQFF. J is TRBJ2-1 and V is TRBV6-5, with 8 bases lining up with TRBD2. Germline assignment: CDR1 MNHEY and CDR2 SVGAGI. J gave up 7 bases and V 5 bases, and 10 bases lay outside the gene matches. The CDR3 spans 15 residues.

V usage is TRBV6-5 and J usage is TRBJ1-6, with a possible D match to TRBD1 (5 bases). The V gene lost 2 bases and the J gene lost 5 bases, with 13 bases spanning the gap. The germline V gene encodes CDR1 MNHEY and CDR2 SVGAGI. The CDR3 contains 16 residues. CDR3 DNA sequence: TGTGCCAGCAGTTACATGGGGGGTTTGAATAATTCACCCCTCCACTTT. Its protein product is CASSYMGGLNNSPLHF.

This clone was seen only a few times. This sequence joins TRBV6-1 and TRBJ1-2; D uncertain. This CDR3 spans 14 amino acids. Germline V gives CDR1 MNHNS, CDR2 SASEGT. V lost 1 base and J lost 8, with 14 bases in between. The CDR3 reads CASSEGAGGGGYTF. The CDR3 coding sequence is TGTGCCAGCAGTGAAGGGGCAGGAGGAGGCGGCTACACCTTC.

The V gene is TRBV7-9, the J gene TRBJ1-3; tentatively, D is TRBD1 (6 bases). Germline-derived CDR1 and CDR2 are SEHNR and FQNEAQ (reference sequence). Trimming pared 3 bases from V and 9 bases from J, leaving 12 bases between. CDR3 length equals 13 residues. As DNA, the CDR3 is TGTGCCAGCAGCTTGCGACAGGAGAGCACCATATATTTT. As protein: CASSLRQESTIYF.

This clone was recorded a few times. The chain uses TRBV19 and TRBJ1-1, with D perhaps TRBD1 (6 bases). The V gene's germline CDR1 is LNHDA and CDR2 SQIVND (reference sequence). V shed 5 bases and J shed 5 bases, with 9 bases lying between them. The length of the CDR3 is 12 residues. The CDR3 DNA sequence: TGTGCCAGTAGTGCACAGGGAACTGAAGCTTTCTTT. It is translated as CASSAQGTEAFF. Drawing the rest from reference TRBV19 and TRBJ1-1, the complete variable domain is DGGITQSPKYLFRKEGQNVTLSCEQNLNHDAMYWYRQDPGQGLRLIYYSQIVNDFQKGDIAEGYSVSREKKESFPLTVTSAQKNPTAFYLCASSAQGTEAFFGQGTRLTVV.

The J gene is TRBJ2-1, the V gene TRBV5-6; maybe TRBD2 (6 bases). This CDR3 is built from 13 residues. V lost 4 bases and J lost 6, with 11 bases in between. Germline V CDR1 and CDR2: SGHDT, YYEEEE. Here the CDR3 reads CASSGGLTNEQFF. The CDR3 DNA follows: TGTGCCAGCAGCGGGGGACTGACCAATGAGCAGTTCTTC.

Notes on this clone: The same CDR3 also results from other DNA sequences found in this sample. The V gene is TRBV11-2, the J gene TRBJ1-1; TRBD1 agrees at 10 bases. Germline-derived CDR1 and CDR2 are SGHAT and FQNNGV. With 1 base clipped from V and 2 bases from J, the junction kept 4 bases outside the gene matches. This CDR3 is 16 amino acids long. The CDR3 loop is CASSLGGTGVNTEAFF. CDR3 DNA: TGTGCCAGCAGCTTAGGGGGGACAGGGGTTAACACTGAAGCTTTCTTT.

The CDR3 coding sequence is TGTGCCAGCTCACCGCCGGACAGCCTTAACACCGGGGAGCTGTTTTTT. Amino acids: CASSPPDSLNTGELFF. The chain is built from TRBV18 and TRBJ2-2, with TRBD1 as a possible D gene (6 bases). The CDR3 sequence is 16 residues long. The ends were cut back, 3 bases at V and 2 bases at J, with 13 bases in the middle. CDR1 is KGHSH and CDR2 is LQKENI in the germline V gene.

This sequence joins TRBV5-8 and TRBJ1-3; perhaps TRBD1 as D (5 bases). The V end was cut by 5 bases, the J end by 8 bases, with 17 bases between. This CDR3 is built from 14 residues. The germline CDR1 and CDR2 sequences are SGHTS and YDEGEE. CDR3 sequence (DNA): TGTGCCAGCAGTGCTGGACGGACACGTCACACCATATATTTT. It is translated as CASSAGRTRHTIYF.

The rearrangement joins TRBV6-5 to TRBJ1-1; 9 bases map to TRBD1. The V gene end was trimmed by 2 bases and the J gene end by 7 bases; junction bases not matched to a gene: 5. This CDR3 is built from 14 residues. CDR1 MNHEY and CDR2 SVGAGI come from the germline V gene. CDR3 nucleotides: TGTGCCAGCAGTTACACCGGACAGGGGATTGAAGCTTTCTTT. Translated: CASSYTGQGIEAFF.

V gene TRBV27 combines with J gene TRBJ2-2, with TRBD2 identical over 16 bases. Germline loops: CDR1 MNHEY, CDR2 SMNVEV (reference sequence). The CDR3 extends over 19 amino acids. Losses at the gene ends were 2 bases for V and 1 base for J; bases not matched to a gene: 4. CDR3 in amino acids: CASSLVGLAGGRNTGELFF. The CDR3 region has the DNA TGTGCCAGCAGTTTAGTGGGACTAGCGGGGGGGCGGAACACCGGGGAGCTGTTTTTT.